This is a list of T cell receptor beta chains from one sample in a study of OX40 agonist ivuxolimab in advanced cancers. Method: immunoSEQ multiplex PCR; TCRdb's copy keeps in-frame clones and lacks some. The sample contains 90,000 to 100,000 clones, 70% to 90% of which appear only once. The sample here was CD4+ or CD8+ T cells sorted from blood, taken in a trial of the OX40 agonist ivuxolimab. Source of these receptors: an adult with an advanced solid tumor such as melanoma, head and neck, liver or kidney cancer. Each CDR3 is given with its conserved first and last residue. Fields, in order: clone size, V gene, CDR3 protein. Size is omitted from some rows. Given values are once, few, many or a class for expanded clones.

clone size: -
V gene: TRBV7-2
CDR3 protein: CASSLQGQGYNEQFF

clone size: -
V gene: TRBV5-5
CDR3 protein: CASSPQGGNTEAFF

clone size: -
V gene: TRBV29-1
CDR3 protein: CSVGGEVRGYTF

clone size: -
V gene: TRBV10-3
CDR3 protein: CAIRRTSGNTGELFF

clone size: -
V gene: TRBV7-9
CDR3 protein: CASSPRLKGSTDTQYF

clone size: once
V gene: TRBV7-2
CDR3 protein: CASSTGQGPSNQPQHF

clone size: -
V gene: TRBV28
CDR3 protein: CASSWNQRTREQFF

clone size: -
V gene: TRBV7-2
CDR3 protein: CASGKGGMTTGELFF

clone size: -
V gene: TRBV5-8
CDR3 protein: CASSAAGNPFYEQYF

clone size: -
V gene: TRBV7-2
CDR3 protein: CASSNRGRTNEKLFF

clone size: -
V gene: TRBV7-9
CDR3 protein: CASSLMAGSDNQPQHF

clone size: few
V gene: TRBV5-5
CDR3 protein: CASSSGQGLWGNQPQHF

clone size: few
V gene: TRBV11-2
CDR3 protein: CASSVNRDGYTF

clone size: -
V gene: TRBV7-3
CDR3 protein: CASSRDGNTEAFF

clone size: -
V gene: TRBV25-1
CDR3 protein: CASRETAYNSPLHF

clone size: once
V gene: TRBV10-2
CDR3 protein: CASRGLAAYQETQYF

clone size: -
V gene: TRBV6-1
CDR3 protein: CASSQELAGRYQETQYF

clone size: -
V gene: TRBV27
CDR3 protein: CASSLTGGWYTEACF

clone size: -
V gene: TRBV30
CDR3 protein: CAWSENNYGYTF

clone size: -
V gene: TRBV5-4
CDR3 protein: CASSRLAGAPTSTDTQYF

clone size: -
V gene: TRBV5-6
CDR3 protein: CASSFGRGGQPQHF

clone size: -
V gene: TRBV7-9
CDR3 protein: CASSFELAGETDTQYF

clone size: -
V gene: TRBV6-1
CDR3 protein: CASSLTASGANVLTF

clone size: -
V gene: TRBV6-6
CDR3 protein: CASSPHSSSYNEQFF

clone size: -
V gene: TRBV6-8
CDR3 protein: CASSYSSFAPAKNIQYF

clone size: -
V gene: TRBV2
CDR3 protein: CASRGNESPLHF

clone size: -
V gene: TRBV7-9
CDR3 protein: CASSESGLRLETQYF

clone size: -
V gene: TRBV6-4
CDR3 protein: CASSSYGGASYNEQFF

clone size: -
V gene: TRBV5-6
CDR3 protein: CASSLGGLGLLQETQYF

clone size: -
V gene: TRBV4-3
CDR3 protein: CASSQLDRPYEQYF

clone size: -
V gene: TRBV19
CDR3 protein: CASSIVAASRTDTQYF

clone size: -
V gene: TRBV5-1
CDR3 protein: CASSLAGGNTEAFF

clone size: -
V gene: TRBV30
CDR3 protein: CAWTRGDGEKLFF

clone size: -
V gene: TRBV29-1
CDR3 protein: CSVGTVQETQYF

clone size: -
V gene: TRBV14
CDR3 protein: CASSETGGSYEQYF

clone size: -
V gene: TRBV4-3
CDR3 protein: CASSQQGQVGSGELFF

clone size: -
V gene: TRBV28
CDR3 protein: CASSSSASGGLKTQYF

clone size: once
V gene: TRBV30
CDR3 protein: CAWSAGLAEETQYF

clone size: once
V gene: TRBV18
CDR3 protein: CASSPGTGVYEQYF

clone size: -
V gene: TRBV18
CDR3 protein: CASFDHADGEQYF

clone size: -
V gene: TRBV28
CDR3 protein: CVTRDSINYGYTF

clone size: -
V gene: TRBV5-1
CDR3 protein: CASSFSGGATDTQYF

clone size: -
V gene: TRBV5-1
CDR3 protein: CASSSTGLAGGLYNEQFF

clone size: -
V gene: TRBV25-1
CDR3 protein: CASSEYSAQGGYTF

clone size: once
V gene: TRBV23-1
CDR3 protein: CASSQSGLRETQYF

clone size: -
V gene: TRBV5-5
CDR3 protein: CASSLVNTEAFF